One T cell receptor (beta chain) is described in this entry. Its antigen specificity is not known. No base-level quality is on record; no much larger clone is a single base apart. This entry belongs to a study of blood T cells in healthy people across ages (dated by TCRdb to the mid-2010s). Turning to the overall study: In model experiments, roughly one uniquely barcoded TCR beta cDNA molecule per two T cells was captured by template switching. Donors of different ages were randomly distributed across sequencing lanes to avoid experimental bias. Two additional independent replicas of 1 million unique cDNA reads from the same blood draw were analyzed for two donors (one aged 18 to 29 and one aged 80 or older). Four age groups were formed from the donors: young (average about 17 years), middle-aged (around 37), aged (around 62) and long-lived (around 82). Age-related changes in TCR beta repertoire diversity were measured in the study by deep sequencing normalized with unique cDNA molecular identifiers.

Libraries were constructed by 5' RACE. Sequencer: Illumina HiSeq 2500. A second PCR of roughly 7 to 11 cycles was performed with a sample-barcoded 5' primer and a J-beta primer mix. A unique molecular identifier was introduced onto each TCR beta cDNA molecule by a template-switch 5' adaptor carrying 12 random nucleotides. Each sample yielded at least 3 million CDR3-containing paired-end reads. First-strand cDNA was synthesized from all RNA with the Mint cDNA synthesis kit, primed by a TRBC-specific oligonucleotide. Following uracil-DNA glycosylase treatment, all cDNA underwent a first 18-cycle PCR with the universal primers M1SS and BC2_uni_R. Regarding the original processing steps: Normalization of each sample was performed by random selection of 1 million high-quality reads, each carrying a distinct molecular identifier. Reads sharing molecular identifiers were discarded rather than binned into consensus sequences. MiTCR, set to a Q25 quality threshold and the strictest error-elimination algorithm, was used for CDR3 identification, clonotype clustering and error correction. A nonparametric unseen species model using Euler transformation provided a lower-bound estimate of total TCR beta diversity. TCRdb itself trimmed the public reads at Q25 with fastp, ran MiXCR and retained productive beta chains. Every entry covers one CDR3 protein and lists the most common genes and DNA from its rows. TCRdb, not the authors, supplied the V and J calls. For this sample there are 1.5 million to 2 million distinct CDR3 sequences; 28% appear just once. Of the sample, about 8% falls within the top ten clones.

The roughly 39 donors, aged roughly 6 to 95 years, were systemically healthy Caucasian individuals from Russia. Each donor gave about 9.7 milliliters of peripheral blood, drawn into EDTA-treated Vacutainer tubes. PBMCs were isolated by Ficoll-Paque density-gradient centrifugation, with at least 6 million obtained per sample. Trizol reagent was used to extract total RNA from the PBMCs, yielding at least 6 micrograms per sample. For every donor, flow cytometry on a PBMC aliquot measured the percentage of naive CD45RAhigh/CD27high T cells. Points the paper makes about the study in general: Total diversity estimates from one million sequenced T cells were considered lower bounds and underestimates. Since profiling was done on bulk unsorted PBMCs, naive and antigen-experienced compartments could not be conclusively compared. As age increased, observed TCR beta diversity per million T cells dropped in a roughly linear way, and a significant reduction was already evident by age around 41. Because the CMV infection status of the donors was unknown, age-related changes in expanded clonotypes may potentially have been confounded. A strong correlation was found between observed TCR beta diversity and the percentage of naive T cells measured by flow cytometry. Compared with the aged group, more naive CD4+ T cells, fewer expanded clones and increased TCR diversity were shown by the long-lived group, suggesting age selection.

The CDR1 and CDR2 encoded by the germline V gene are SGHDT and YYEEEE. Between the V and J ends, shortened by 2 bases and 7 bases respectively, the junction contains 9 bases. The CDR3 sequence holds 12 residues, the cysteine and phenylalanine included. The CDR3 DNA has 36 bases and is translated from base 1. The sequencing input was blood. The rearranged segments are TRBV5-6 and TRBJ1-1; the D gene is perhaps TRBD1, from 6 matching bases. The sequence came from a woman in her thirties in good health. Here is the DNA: TGTGCCAGCAGCTTAAGGGGGAATGAAGCTTTCTTT. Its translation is CASSLRGNEAFF.